This TCR beta chain was captured in a study of human T cells and chemical hapten exposure. Study information: Patients additionally received therapeutic doses of diphenylcyclopropenone on the scalp once a week, and this continued throughout the approximately 24-week study. Patients, predominantly female, presented with alopecia areata, totalis or universalis. Study-level points and caveats: Following DPC sensitization, TCRs present above 1 in 1000 frequency showed no change.

Time point meaning: patch test 3, about 24 weeks after DPC sensitization. The treatment is: therapeutic diphenylcyclopropenone sensitization with weekly scalp DPC. Trimming removed 6 bases from V and 0 bases from J, with 11 bases in between. This CDR3 is built from 13 residues. The germline CDR1 and CDR2 sequences are SQVTM and ANQGSEA. About this clonotype: Antigen specificity is unknown.

TCRdb passed the RACE reads through MiXCR, listing each CDR3 protein once. The profile shows about 200,000 distinct CDR3 sequences, approximately 26% of them singletons. The sequencing here drew on whole blood, taken in connection with sensitization to the hapten diphenylcyclopropenone (DPC). The chain has TRBV29-1 and TRBJ1-1; no firm D call. The receptor was isolated from a woman aged 35 to 49 with alopecia areata. Some clones in this sample may be carry-over from other donors' samples. CDR3 residues: CSVRREMNTEAFF. In DNA form, the CDR3 reads TGCAGCGTGCGTAGAGAGATGAACACTGAAGCTTTCTTT.